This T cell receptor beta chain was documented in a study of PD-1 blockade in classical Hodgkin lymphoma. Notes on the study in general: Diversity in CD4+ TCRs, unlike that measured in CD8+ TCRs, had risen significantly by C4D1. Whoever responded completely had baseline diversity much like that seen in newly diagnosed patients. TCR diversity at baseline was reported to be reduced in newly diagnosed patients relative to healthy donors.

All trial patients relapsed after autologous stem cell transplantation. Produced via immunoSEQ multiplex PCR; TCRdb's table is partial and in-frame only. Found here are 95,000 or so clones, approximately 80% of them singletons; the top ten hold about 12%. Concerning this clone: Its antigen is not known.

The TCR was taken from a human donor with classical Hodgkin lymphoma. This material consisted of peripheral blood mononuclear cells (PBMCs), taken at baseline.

This chain's CDR3 is CASSILVGIAKNIQYF. In DNA, the CDR3 is TGTGCCAGCAGTATCCTCGTGGGTATAGCCAAAAACATTCAGTACTTC. This chain joins TRBV27 and TRBJ2-4; no definite D call. CDR3 size: 16 residues. Germline values: CDR1 MNHEY, CDR2 SMNVEV (reference sequence). V lost 5 bases and J 0 bases, leaving 14 bases between the germline ends.